This TCR beta chain emerged from a study of Graves' ophthalmopathy and Graves' hyperthyroidism. Study observations and caveats: Also, most clonotypes expanded in the thyroid above 0.001 frequency appeared in blood.

No donor had other autoimmune disease, uncontrolled infection, pregnancy or lactation. This clonotype was picked up many times. Its antigen is currently unknown. Amplified TCR beta CDR3 regions were obtained using RNA transcripts as template. An opening RT-PCR round employed HTBI primers and preceded a second-round multiplex PCR. From the multiplex PCR reads, TCRdb called clonotypes with MiXCR, one entry per CDR3 protein. The sample carries some 390,000 distinct CDR3 sequences, 15% to 20% recorded once. Trimming cost V 4 bases and J 4 bases; bases outside gene matches: 4. This CDR3 spans 15 amino acids.

The sequence was collected from a woman aged 18-29 years with Graves' ophthalmopathy. The sequenced material came from peripheral blood. This chain links TRBV12-3 or TRBV12-4 with TRBJ1-5; 10 positions agree with TRBD1. In DNA, the CDR3 is TGTGCCAGCAGTTCGCTGGACAGGGGGAATCAGCCCCAGCATTTT. As protein: CASSSLDRGNQPQHF.